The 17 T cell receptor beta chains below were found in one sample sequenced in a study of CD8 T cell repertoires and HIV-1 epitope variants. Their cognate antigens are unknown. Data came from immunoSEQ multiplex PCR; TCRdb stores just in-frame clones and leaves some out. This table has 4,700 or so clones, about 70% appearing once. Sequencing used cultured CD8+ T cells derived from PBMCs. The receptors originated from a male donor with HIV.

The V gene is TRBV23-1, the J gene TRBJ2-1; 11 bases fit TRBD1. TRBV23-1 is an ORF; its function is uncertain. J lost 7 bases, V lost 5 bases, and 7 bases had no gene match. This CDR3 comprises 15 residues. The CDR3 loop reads CASSNPDRGQNEQFF. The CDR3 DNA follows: TGCGCCAGCAGTAATCCGGACAGGGGGCAAAATGAGCAGTTCTTC.

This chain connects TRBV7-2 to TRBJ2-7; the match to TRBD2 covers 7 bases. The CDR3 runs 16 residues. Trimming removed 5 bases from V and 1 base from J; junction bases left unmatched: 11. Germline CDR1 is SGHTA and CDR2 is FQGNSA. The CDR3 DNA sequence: TGTGCCAGCAGCCGACCCGGGACTACCACTTCCTACGAGCAGTACTTC. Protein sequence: CASSRPGTTTSYEQYF.

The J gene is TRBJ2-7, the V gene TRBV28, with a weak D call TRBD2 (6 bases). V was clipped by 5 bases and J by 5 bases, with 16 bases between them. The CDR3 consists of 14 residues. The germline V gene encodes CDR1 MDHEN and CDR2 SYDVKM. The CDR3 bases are TGTGCCAGCAGTGGGGCCAGGGAGGAAAACGAGCAGTACTTC. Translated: CASSGAREENEQYF.

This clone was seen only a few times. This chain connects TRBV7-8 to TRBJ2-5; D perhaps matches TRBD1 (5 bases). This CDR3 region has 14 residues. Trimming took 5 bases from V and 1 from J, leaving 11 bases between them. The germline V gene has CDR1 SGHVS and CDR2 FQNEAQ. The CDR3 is CASSDGQPQETQYF. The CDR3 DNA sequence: TGTGCCAGCAGCGACGGACAACCCCAAGAGACCCAGTACTTC.

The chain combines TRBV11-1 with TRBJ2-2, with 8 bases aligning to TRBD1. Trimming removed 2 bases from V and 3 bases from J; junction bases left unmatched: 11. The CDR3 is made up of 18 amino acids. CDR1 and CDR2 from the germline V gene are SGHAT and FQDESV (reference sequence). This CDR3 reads CASSLPSTGDADTGELFF. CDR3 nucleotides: TGTGCCAGCAGCTTACCCTCGACAGGGGATGCGGACACCGGGGAGCTGTTTTTT. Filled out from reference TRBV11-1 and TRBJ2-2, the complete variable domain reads EAEVAQSPRYKITEKSQAVAFWCDPISGHATLYWYRQILGQGPELLVQFQDESVVDDSQLPKDRFSAERLKGVDSTLKIQPAELGDSAMYLCASSLPSTGDADTGELFFGEGSRLTVL.

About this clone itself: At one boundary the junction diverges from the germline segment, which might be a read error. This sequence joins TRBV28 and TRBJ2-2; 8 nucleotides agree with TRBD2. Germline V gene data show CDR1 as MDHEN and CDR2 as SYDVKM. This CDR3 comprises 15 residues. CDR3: CASSLGREEGRGAVF. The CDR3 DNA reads TGTGCCAGCAGTTTAGGGCGGGAGGAAGGCCGGGGAGCTGTTTTT.

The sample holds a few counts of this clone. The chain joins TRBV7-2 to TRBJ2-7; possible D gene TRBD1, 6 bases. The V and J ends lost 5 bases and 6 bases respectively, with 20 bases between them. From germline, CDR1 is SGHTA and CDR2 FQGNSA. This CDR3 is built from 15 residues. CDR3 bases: TGTGCCAGCAGCATAACCGCCGGGACAAATGTCGAGCAGTACTTC. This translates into CASSITAGTNVEQYF. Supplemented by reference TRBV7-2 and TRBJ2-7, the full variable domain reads GAGVSQSPSNKVTEKGKDVELRCDPISGHTALYWYRQSLGQGLEFLIYFQGNSAPDKSGLPSDRFSAERTGGSVSTLTIQRTQQEDSAVYLCASSITAGTNVEQYFGPGTRLTVT.

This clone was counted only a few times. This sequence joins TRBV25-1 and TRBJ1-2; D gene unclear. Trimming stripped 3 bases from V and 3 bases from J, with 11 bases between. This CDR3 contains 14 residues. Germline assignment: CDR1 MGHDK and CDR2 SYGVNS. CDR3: CASSDPTEDYGYTF. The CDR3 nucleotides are TGTGCCAGCAGTGATCCGACTGAGGACTATGGCTACACCTTC.

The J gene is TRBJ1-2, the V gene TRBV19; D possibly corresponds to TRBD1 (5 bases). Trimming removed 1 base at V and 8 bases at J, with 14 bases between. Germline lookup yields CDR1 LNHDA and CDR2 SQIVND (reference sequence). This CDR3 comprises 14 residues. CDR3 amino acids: CASSIALTGEGYTF. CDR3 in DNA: TGTGCCAGTAGTATAGCGTTGACGGGGGAAGGCTACACCTTC.

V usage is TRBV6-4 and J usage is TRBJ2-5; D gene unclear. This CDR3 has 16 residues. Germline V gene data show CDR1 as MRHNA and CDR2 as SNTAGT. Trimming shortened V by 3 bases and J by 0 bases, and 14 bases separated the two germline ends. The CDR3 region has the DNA TGTGCCAGCAGTGATAGCAACCCTGAGAACCAAGAGACCCAGTACTTC. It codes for CASSDSNPENQETQYF.

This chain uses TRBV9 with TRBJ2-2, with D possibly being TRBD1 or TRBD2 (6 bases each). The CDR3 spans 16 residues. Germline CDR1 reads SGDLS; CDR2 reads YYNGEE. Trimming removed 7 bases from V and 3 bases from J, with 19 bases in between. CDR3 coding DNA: TGTGCCAGCTGCCTCGGGAGAGGGGGGCACACCGGGGAGCTGTTTTTT. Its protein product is CASCLGRGGHTGELFF.

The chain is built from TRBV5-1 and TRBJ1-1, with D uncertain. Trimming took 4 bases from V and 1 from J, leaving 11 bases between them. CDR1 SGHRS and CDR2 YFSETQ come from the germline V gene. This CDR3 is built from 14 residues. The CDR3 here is CASSPGPGNTEAFF. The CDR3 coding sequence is TGCGCCAGCAGCCCAGGCCCGGGGAACACTGAAGCTTTCTTT.

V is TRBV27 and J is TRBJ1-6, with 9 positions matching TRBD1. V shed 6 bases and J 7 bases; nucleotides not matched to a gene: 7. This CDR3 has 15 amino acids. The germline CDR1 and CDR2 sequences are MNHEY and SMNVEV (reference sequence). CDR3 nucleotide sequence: TGTGCCAGCAGCTATCTGGGGACAGGGAATTCACCCCTCCACTTT. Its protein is CASSYLGTGNSPLHF.

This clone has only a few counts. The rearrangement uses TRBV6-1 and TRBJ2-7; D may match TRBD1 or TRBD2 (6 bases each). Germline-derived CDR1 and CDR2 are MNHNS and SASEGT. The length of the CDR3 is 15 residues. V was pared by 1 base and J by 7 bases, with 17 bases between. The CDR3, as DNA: TGTGCCAGCAGTGAAGATGGAGGGGGGATGTGGGAGCAGTACTTC. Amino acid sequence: CASSEDGGGMWEQYF.

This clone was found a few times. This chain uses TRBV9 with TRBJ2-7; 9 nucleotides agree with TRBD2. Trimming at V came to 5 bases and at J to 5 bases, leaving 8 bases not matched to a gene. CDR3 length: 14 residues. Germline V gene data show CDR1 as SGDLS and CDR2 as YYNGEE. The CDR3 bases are TGTGCCAGCAGTGGTGGCGGGGGGGCTGACGAGCAGTACTTC. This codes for CASSGGGGADEQYF.

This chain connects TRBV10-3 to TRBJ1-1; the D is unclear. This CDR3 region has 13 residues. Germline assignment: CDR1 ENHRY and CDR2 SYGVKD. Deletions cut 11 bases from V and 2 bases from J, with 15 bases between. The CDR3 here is CAASQDTNTEAFF. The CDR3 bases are TGTGCCGCCTCGCAGGATACTAACACTGAAGCTTTCTTT.

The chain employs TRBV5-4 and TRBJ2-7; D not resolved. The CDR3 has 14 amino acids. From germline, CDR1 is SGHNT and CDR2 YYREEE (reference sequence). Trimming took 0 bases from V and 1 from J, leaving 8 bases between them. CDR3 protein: CASSLDRGSYEQYF. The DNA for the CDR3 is TGTGCCAGCAGCTTGGATAGAGGTTCCTACGAGCAGTACTTC.